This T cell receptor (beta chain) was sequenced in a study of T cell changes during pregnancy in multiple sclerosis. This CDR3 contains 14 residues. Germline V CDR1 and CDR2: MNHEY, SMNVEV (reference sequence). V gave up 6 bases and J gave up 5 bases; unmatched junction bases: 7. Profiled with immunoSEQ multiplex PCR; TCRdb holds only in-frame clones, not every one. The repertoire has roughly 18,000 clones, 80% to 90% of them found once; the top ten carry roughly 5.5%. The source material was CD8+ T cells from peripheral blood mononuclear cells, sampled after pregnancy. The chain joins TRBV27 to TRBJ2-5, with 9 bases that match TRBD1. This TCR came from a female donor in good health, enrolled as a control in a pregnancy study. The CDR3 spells CASRPQGAGETQYF. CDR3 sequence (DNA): TGTGCCAGCAGACCACAGGGGGCGGGGGAGACCCAGTACTTC.